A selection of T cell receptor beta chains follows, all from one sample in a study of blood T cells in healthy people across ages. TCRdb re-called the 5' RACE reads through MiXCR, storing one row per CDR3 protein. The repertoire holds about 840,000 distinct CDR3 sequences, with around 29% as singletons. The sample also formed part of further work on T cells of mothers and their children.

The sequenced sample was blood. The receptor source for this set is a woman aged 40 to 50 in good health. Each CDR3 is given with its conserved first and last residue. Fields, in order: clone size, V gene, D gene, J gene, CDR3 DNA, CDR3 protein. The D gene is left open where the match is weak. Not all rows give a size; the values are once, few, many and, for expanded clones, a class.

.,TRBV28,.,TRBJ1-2,TGTGCCAGCAGGGCAGGGACCTATGGCTACACCTTC,CASRAGTYGYTF
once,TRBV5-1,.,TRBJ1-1,TGCGCCAGCACCATAGGGGAAGCTCCAAACACTGAAGCTTTCTTT,CASTIGEAPNTEAFF
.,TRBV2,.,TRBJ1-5,TGTGCCAGCAGTCAAACAACAGCGTATAGCAATCAGCCCCAGCATTTT,CASSQTTAYSNQPQHF
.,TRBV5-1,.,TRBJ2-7,TGCGCCAGCAGCTTGGCCAATGGACAGTTCTACGAGCAGTACTTC,CASSLANGQFYEQYF
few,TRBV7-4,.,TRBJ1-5,TGTGCCAGCAGCTTAGACCCGACAATCTATCAGCCCCAGCATTTT,CASSLDPTIYQPQHF
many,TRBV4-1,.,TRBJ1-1,TGCGCCAGCAGCCAAGATAGGTGGTCGGGACACCTGAACACTGAAGCTTTCTTT,CASSQDRWSGHLNTEAFF
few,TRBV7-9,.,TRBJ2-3,TGTGCCAGCAGATCTACCTGGGATACGCAGTATTTT,CASRSTWDTQYF
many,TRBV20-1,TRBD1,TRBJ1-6,TGCAGTGCTAGATCACAGGGGGTGTCCGCTGGTTCACCCCTCCACTTT,CSARSQGVSAGSPLHF
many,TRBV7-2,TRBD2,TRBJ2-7,TGTGCCAGCAGCTTACCCGGACTAGGAGAGTACTTC,CASSLPGLGEYF
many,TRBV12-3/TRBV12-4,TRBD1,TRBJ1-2,TGTGCCAGCAGTTCGGGACAGGGGGTGTTATACTATGGCTACACCTTC,CASSSGQGVLYYGYTF
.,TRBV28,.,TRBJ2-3,TGTGCCAGCAGTCAAATTCTAGGGGGAAGCACAGATACGCAGTATTTT,CASSQILGGSTDTQYF
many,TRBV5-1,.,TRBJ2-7,TGCGCCAGCAGGACGGGTAGGGGCAGATCCTACGAGCAGTACTTC,CASRTGRGRSYEQYF
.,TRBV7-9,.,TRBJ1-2,TGTGCCAGCAGCTTACTGGACAGTGAACCGTCCTATGGCTACACCTTC,CASSLLDSEPSYGYTF
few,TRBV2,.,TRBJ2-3,TGTGCCAGCAGTGAGTATCGCTTCCCAAGCACAGATACGCAGTATTTT,CASSEYRFPSTDTQYF